This T cell receptor (beta chain) was identified in a study of T cells in Graves' hyperthyroidism and ophthalmopathy. In its sample, this clonotype was seen many times. Antigen: not known. The CDR3 spans 12 residues. V was clipped by 6 bases and J by 8 bases, with 13 bases between them. The study included ophthalmopathy patients with Clinical Activity Score at least 3, NOSPECS grade at least 4 and duration under 3 months. Findings and limits, study-wide: Ophthalmopathy, which appeared later, was predicted by the model a median 6.5 months before onset.

RNA transcripts gave rise to amplified TCR beta CDR3 regions. The HTBI primer set drove a first-round RT-PCR of the TCR CDR3. From the multiplex PCR reads, TCRdb called clonotypes with MiXCR, one entry per CDR3 protein. The table lists about 260,000 distinct CDR3 sequences, 16% of them singletons. V usage is TRBV12-3 or TRBV12-4 and J usage is TRBJ1-2, with D unresolved. Sequencing was done on a sample of blood. The sequence was obtained from a young woman with Graves' ophthalmopathy. The CDR3: CASSPGPRGYTF. In nucleotides, the CDR3 is TGTGCCAGCAGCCCCGGGCCTCGGGGCTACACCTTC.